The following is a T cell receptor (beta chain) sequence with its context. Repertoires were generated with immunoSEQ multiplex PCR, while TCRdb's copy carries only in-frame clones and drops some. The sample yields about 31,000 clones, approximately 89% seen once. CDR1 is SNHLY and CDR2 is FYNNEI in the germline V gene. Trimming pared 8 bases from V and 0 bases from J, leaving 8 bases between. The CDR3 is 13 residues long. This specimen belongs to a study of OX40 agonist ivuxolimab in advanced cancers. Study details: A partial response was reached by three patients: one with hepatocellular carcinoma and two with cutaneous melanoma.

The clonotype was recovered from an adult with an advanced solid tumor such as melanoma, head and neck, liver or kidney cancer. This rearrangement joins TRBV2 to TRBJ2-1; no clear D gene. Material: CD4+ or CD8+ T cells sorted from blood, obtained in a trial of the OX40 agonist ivuxolimab. In nucleotides, the CDR3 is TGTGCCAGCGGCCGGATCTCCTACAATGAGCAGTTCTTC. Translating it yields CASGRISYNEQFF. Full variable domain (outside the CDR3, taken from reference TRBV2 and TRBJ2-1): EPEVTQTPSHQVTQMGQEVILRCVPISNHLYFYWYRQILGQKVEFLVSFYNNEISEKSEIFDDQFSVERPDGSNFTLKIRSTKLEDSAMYFCASGRISYNEQFFGPGTRLTVL.